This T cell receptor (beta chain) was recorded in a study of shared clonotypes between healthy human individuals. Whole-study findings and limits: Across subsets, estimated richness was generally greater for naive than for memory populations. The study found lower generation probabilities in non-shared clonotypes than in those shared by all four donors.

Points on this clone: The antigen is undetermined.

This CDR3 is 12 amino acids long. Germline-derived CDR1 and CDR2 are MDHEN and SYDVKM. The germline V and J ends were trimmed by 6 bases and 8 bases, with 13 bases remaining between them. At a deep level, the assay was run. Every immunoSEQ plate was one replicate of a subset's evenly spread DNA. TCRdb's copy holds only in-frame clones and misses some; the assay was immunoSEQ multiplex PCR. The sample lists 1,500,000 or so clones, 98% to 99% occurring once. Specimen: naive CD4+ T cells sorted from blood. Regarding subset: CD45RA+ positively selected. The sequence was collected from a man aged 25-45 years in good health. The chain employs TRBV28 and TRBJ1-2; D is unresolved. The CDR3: CASSPGPAGYTF. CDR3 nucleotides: TGTGCCAGCAGCCCTGGACCGGCGGGCTACACCTTC.